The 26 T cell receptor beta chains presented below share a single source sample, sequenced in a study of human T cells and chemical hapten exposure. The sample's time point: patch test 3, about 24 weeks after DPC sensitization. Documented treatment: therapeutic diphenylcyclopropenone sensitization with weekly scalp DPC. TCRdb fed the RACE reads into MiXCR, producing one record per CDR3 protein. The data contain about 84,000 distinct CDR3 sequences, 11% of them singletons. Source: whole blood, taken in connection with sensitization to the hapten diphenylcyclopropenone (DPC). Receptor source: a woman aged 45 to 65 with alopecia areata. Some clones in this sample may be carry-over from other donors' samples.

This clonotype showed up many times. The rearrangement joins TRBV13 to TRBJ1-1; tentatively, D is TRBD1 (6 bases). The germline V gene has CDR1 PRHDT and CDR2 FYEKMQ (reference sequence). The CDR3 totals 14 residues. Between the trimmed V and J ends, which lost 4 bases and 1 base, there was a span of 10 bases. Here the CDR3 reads CASSSSTGNTEAFF. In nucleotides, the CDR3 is TGTGCCAGCAGCTCTTCGACAGGGAACACTGAAGCTTTCTTT.

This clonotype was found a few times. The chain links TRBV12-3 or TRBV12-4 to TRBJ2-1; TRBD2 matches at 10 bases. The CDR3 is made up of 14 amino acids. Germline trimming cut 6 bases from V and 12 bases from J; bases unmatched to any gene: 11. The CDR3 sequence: CASRLGLAGVRQFF. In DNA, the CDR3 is TGTGCCAGCAGACTAGGCCTAGCGGGAGTACGGCAGTTCTTC.

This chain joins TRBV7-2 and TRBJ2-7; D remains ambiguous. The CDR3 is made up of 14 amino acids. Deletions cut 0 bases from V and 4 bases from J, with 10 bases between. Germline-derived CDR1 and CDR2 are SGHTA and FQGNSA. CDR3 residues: CASSLALGIYEQYF. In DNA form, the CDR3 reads TGTGCCAGCAGCTTAGCGTTGGGGATATACGAGCAGTACTTC.

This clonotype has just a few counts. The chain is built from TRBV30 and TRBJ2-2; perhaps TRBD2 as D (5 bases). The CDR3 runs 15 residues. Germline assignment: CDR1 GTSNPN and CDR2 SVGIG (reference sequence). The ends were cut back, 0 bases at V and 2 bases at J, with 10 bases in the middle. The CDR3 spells CAWSVIGLNTGELFF. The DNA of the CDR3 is TGTGCCTGGAGTGTAATAGGACTTAACACCGGGGAGCTGTTTTTT.

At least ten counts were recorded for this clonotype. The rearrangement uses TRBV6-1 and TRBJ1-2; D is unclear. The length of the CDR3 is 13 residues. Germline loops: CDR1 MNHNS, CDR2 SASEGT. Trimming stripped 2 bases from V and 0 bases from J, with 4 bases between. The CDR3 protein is CASSERANYGYTF. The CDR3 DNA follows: TGTGCCAGCAGTGAAAGAGCTAACTATGGCTACACCTTC.

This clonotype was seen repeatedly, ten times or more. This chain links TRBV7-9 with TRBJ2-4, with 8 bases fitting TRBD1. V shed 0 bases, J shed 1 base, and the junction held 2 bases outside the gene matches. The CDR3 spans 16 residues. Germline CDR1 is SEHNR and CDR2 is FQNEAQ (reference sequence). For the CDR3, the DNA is TGTGCCAGCAGCTTAGCGGACAGGGAGGCCAAAAACATTCAGTACTTC. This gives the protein CASSLADREAKNIQYF.

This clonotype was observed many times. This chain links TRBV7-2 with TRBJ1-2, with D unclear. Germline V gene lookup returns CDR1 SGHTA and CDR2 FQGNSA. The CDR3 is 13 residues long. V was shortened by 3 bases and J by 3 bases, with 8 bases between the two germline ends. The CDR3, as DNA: TGTGCCAGCAGCTTTGAGAGTGACTATGGCTACACCTTC. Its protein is CASSFESDYGYTF. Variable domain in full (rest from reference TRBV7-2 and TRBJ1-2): GAGVSQSPSNKVTEKGKDVELRCDPISGHTALYWYRQSLGQGLEFLIYFQGNSAPDKSGLPSDRFSAERTGGSVSTLTIQRTQQEDSAVYLCASSFESDYGYTFGSGTRLTVV.

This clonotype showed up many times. In nucleotides, the CDR3 is TGTGCCAGCAGTTTACGTCCCAGGGCAGATACGCAGTATTTT. It codes for CASSLRPRADTQYF. J is TRBJ2-3 and V is TRBV12-3 or TRBV12-4, with D perhaps matching TRBD1 (5 bases). CDR3 length: 14 amino acids. Trimming pared 2 bases from V and 4 bases from J, leaving 10 bases between.

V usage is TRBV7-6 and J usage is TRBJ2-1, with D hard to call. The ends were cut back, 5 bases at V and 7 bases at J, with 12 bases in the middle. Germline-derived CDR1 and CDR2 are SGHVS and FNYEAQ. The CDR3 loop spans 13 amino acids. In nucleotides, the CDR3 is TGTGCCAGCAGCCTAAACCCGAGGAATGAGCAGTTCTTC. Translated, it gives CASSLNPRNEQFF.

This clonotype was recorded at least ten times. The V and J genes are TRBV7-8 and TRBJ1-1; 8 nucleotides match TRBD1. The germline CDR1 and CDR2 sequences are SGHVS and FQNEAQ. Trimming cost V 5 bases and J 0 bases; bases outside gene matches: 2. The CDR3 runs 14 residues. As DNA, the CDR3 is TGTGCCAGCAGCCTGGACAGGGTGAACACTGAAGCTTTCTTT. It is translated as CASSLDRVNTEAFF.

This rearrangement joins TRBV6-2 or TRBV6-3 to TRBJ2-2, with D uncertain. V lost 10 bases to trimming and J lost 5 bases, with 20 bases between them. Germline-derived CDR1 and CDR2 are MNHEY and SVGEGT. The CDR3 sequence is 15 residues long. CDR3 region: CATMIDARRTGELFF. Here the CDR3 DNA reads TGTGCCACTATGATTGACGCACGAAGGACCGGGGAGCTGTTTTTT.

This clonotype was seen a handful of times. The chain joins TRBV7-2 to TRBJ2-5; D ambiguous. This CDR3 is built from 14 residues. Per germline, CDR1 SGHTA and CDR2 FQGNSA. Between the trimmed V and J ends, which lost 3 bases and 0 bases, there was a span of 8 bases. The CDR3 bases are TGTGCCAGCAGCTTGGCGGAGAACCAAGAGACCCAGTACTTC. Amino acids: CASSLAENQETQYF.

In DNA form, the CDR3 reads TGCGCCAGCAGCCAAGAGTTGGACACCGGGGAGCTGTTTTTT. Translating it yields CASSQELDTGELFF. V gene TRBV4-3 combines with J gene TRBJ2-2, with D hard to call. The CDR3 runs 14 residues. V was trimmed by 0 bases and J by 3 bases, leaving 5 bases between them. Germline CDR1 is LGHNA and CDR2 is YSLEER.

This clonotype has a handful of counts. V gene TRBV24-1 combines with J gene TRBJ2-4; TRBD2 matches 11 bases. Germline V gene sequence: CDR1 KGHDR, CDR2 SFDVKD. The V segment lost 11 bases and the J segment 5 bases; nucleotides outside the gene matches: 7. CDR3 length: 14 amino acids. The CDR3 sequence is CASLSGRVENIQYF. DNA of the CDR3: TGTGCCAGCCTTAGCGGGAGGGTTGAAAACATTCAGTACTTC.

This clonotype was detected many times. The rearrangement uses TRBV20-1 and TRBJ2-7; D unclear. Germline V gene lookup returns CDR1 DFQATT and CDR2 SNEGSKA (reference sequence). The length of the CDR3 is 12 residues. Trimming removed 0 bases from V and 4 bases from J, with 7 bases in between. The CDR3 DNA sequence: TGCAGTGCTAGAGAGGGAAGGTACGAGCAGTACTTC. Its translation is CSAREGRYEQYF.

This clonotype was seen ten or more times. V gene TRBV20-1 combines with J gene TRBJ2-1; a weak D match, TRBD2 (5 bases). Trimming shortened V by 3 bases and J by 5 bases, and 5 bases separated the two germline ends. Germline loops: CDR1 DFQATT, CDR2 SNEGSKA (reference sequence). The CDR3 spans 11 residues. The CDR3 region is CSAREDNEQFF. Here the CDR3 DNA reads TGCAGTGCTAGGGAGGACAATGAGCAGTTCTTC.

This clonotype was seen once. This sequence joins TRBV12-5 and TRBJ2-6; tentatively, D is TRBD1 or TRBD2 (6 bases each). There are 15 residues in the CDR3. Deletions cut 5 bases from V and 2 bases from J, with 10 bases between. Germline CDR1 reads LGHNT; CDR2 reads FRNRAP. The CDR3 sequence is CASGPRGPGANVLTF. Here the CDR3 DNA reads TGTGCTAGTGGTCCCCGGGGGCCTGGGGCCAACGTCCTGACTTTC.

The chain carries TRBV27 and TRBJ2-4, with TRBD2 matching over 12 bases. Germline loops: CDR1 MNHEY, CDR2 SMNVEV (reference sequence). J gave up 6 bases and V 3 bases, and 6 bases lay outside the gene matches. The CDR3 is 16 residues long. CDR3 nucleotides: TGTGCCAGCAGTTTGGGGCTAGCGGGAGGGCGAAACATTCAGTACTTC. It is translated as CASSLGLAGGRNIQYF.

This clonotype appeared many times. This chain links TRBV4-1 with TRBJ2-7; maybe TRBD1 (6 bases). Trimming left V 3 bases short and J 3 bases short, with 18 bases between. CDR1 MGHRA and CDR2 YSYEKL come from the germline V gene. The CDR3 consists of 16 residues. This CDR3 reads CASSQVTGSPNYEQYF. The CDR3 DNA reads TGCGCCAGCAGCCAGGTTACAGGGTCCCCTAACTACGAGCAGTACTTC.

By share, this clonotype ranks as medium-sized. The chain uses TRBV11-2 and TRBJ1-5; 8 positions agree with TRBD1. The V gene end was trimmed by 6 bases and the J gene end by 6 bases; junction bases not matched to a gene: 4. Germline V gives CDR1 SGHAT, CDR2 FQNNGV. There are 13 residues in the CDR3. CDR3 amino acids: CASRRQGSQPQHF. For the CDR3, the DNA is TGTGCCAGCAGAAGACAGGGGAGTCAGCCCCAGCATTTT.

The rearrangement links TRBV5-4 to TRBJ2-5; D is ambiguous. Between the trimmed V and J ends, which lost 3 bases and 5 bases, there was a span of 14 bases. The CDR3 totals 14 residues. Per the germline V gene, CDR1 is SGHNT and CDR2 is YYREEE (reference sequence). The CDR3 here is CASSSPGREETQYF. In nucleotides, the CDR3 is TGTGCCAGCAGCTCGCCCGGCCGTGAGGAGACCCAGTACTTC.

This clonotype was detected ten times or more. CDR3 sequence reads: CSVEAGTGSYEQYF. The DNA of the CDR3 is TGCAGCGTTGAAGCCGGGACAGGGTCCTACGAGCAGTACTTC. J is TRBJ2-7 and V is TRBV29-1; TRBD1 aligns across 9 bases. Germline assignment: CDR1 SQVTM and CDR2 ANQGSEA. With 1 base clipped from V and 1 base from J, the junction kept 2 bases outside the gene matches. This CDR3 is 14 amino acids long.

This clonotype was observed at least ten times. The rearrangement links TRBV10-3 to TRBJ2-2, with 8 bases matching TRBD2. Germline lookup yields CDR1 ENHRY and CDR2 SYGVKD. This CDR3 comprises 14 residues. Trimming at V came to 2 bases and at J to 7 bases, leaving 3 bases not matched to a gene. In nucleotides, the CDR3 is TGTGCCATCAGTGAGACTAGCGGAGGCGGGGAGCTGTTTTTT. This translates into CAISETSGGGELFF.

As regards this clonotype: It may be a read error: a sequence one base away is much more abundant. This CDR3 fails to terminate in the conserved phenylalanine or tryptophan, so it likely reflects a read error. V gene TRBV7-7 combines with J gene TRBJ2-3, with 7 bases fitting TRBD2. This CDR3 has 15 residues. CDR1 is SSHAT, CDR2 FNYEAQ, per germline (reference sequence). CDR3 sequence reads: CASSSSGSGGDTQYL. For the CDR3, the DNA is TGTGCTAGCAGCTCTAGCGGCTCCGGCGGAGATACGCAGTATCTT.

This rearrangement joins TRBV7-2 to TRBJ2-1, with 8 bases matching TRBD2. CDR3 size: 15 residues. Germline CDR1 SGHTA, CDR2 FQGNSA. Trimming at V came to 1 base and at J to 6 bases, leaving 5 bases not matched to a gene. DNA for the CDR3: TGTGCCAGCAGCTTAGTAGCGGGAAATTTCAATGAGCAGTTCTTC. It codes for CASSLVAGNFNEQFF. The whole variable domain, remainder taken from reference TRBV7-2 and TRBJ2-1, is GAGVSQSPSNKVTEKGKDVELRCDPISGHTALYWYRQSLGQGLEFLIYFQGNSAPDKSGLPSDRFSAERTGGSVSTLTIQRTQQEDSAVYLCASSLVAGNFNEQFFGPGTRLTVL.

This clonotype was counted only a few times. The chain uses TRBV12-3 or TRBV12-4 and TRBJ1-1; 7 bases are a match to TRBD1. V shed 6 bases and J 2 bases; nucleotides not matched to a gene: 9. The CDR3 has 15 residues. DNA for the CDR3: TGTGCCAGCAGCTCTTGGACAGGAACAAACACTGAAGCTTTCTTT. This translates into CASSSWTGTNTEAFF.